The source of this T cell receptor beta chain is a study of early T cells in non-severe SARS-CoV-2 infection. The CDR3 totals 13 residues. V shed 0 bases and J shed 3 bases, with 3 bases lying between them. From germline, CDR1 is MRHNA and CDR2 SNTAGT. As part of library construction, unique molecular identifiers were attached to individual cDNA molecules. Each CDR3 protein gets one entry after TCRdb re-called the 5' RACE reads with MiXCR. The table has roughly 70,000 distinct CDR3 sequences, roughly 18% seen once. This clonotype was counted at least ten times. This material consisted of whole blood, taken at baseline. This clonotype was obtained from an adult who was a healthcare worker with PCR-confirmed SARS-CoV-2 infection or an uninfected control (not recorded which). This sequence joins TRBV6-4 and TRBJ2-1; no reliable D call. The CDR3 sequence: CASSDSDYNEQFF. The CDR3 nucleotides read TGTGCCAGCAGTGACTCGGACTACAATGAGCAGTTCTTC.